This T cell receptor beta chain was sequenced in a study of T-cell memory formation after mild COVID-19. About the research overall: Across donors, TCR clusters were largely donor specific. Study-wide results and limits: Most CD4+ clones that shrank were in CM and EM, while CD8+ ones turned up in EMRA.

MiXCR was run by TCRdb on the 5' RACE reads, yielding one entry per CDR3 protein. The profile shows about 150,000 distinct CDR3 sequences, approximately 14% of them singletons. This clonotype was recorded a few times. Its antigen remains unidentified. Germline V lookup: CDR1 SGHTA, CDR2 FQGNSA. CDR3 length: 14 amino acids. With 3 bases removed from V and 9 bases from J, the gap between germline ends came to 17 bases. Sample: PBMCs or a T cell subset sorted from them (not recorded which). The rearrangement links TRBV7-2 to TRBJ1-2, with a possible D match to TRBD1 (5 bases). This clonotype originated in an adult woman who had mild COVID-19 (a few samples of this study predate the infection). Cell type and time point are not known. CDR3 sequence: CASSFGTSRVSYTF. CDR3 bases: TGTGCCAGCAGCTTCGGGACTTCGAGGGTGAGCTACACCTTC.